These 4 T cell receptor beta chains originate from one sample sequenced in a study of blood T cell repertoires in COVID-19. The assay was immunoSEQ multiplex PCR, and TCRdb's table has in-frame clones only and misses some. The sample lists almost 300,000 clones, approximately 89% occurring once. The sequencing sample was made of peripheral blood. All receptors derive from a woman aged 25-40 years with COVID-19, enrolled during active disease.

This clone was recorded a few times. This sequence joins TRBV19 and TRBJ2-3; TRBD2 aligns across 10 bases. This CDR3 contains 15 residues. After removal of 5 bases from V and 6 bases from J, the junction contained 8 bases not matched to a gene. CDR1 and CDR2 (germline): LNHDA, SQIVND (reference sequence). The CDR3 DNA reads TGTGCCAGTAGTCCCGGACTAGCGGTCCGGGATACGCAGTATTTT. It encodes CASSPGLAVRDTQYF.

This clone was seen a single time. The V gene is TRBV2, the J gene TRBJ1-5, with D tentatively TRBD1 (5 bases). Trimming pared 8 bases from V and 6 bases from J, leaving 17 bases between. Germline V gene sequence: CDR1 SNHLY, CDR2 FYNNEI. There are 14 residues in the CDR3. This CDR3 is CASVQFGGRQPQHF. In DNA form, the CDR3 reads TGTGCCAGCGTCCAATTCGGGGGACGTCAGCCCCAGCATTTT.

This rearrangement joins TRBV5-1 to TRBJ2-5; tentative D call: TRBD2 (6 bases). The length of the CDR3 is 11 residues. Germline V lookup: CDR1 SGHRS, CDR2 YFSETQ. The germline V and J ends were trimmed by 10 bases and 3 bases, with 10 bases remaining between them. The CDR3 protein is CALTGEETQYF. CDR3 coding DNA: TGCGCCCTCACGGGGGAAGAGACCCAGTACTTC.

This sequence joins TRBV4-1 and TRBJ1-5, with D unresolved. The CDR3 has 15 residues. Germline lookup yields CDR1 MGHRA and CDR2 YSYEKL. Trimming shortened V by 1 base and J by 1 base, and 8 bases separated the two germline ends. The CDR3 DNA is TGCGCCAGCAGCCAAGTCTCAGGAAGCAATCAGCCCCAGCATTTT. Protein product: CASSQVSGSNQPQHF.